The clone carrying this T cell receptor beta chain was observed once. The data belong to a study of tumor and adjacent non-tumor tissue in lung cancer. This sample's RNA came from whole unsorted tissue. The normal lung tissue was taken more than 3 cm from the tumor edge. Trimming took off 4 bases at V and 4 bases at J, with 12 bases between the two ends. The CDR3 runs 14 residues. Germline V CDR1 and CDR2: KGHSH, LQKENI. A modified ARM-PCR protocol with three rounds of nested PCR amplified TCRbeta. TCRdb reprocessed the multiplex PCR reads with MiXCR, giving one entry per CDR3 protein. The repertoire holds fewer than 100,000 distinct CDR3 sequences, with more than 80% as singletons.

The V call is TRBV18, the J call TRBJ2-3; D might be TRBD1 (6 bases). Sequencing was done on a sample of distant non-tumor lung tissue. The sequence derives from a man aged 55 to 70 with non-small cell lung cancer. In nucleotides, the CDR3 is TGTGCCAGCTCACTACAGGGTGGGCCAGATACGCAGTATTTT. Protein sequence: CASSLQGGPDTQYF.